The clone carrying this TCR beta chain was seen many times. TCRdb independently ran MiXCR on the 5' RACE reads; one entry per CDR3 protein. The sample has 18,000 or so distinct CDR3 sequences; around 15% are singletons. The V and J ends lost 3 bases and 3 bases, in that order; junction bases with no gene match: 4. Germline assignment: CDR1 SGHRS and CDR2 YFSETQ. The CDR3 covers 15 residues. The sample comes from a study of HIV-infected patients and healthy controls. This clonotype originated in a human donor in good health. The sample comprised CD8+ T cells from blood. This chain connects TRBV5-1 to TRBJ2-2; 8 positions match TRBD1. CDR3 coding DNA: TGCGCCAGCAGCTGGAGACAGGGGTACACCGGGGAGCTGTTTTTT. This translates into CASSWRQGYTGELFF.